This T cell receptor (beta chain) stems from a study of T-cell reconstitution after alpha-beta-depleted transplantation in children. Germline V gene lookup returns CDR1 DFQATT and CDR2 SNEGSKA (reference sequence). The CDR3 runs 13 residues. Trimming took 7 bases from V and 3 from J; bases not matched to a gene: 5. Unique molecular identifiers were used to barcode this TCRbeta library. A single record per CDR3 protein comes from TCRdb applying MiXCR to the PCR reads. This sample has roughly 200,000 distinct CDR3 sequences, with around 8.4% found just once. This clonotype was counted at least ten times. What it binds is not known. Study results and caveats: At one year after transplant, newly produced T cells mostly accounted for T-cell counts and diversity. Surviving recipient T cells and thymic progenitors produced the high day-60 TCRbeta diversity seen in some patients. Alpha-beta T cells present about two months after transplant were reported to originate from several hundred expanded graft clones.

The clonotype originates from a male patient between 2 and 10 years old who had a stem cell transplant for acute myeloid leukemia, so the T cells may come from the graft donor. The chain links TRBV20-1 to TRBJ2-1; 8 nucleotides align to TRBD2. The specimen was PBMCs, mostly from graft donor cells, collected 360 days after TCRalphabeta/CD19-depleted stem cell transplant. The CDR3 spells CSVAGGDYNEQFF. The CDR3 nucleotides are TGCAGTGTCGCGGGAGGTGACTACAATGAGCAGTTCTTC.